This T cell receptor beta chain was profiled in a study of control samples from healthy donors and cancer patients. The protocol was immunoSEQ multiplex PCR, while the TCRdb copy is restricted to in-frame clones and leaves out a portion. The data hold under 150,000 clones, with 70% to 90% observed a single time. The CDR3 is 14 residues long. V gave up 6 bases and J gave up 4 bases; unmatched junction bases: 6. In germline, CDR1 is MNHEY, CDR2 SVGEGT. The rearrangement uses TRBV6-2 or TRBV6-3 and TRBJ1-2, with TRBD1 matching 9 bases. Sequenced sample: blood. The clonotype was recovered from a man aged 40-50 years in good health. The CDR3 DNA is TGTGCCAGCAGCCCGGGACAGGGTACCTATGGCTACACCTTC. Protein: CASSPGQGTYGYTF.